What follows are 17 T cell receptor beta chains derived from one specimen sequenced in a study of T cells in Graves' hyperthyroidism and ophthalmopathy. Amplification of TCR beta CDR3 regions used RNA as the template. In the first-round RT-PCR of the TCR CDR3, the HTBI primer set was used. TCRdb ran MiXCR on the multiplex PCR reads and lists one entry per CDR3 protein. The table has about 210,000 distinct CDR3 sequences, about a sixth seen once. Sample: blood. These receptor sequences come from a middle-aged man with Graves' hyperthyroidism.

The J gene is TRBJ2-7, the V gene TRBV20-1; 7 nucleotides line up with TRBD2. Per the germline V gene, CDR1 is DFQATT and CDR2 is SNEGSKA (reference sequence). The CDR3 loop spans 14 amino acids. The V and J ends lost 2 bases and 4 bases, in that order; junction bases with no gene match: 8. In DNA, the CDR3 is TGCAGTGCTAGACCCGTGCGGGAGAAGTACGAGCAGTACTTC. Translated, it gives CSARPVREKYEQYF.

This clonotype occurred a few times. The chain links TRBV3-1 to TRBJ2-1; the match to TRBD2 covers 12 bases. The germline V gene encodes CDR1 LGHDT and CDR2 YNNKEL (reference sequence). The CDR3 loop spans 17 amino acids. The J segment lost 5 bases and the V segment lost 3 bases, leaving 8 bases of the junction unmatched. As DNA, the CDR3 is TGTGCCAGCAGCCATCATTCGACTAGCGGGGGAGACAATGAGCAGTTCTTC. Translated: CASSHHSTSGGDNEQFF.

This clonotype has a count of ten or more. The V and J genes are TRBV2 and TRBJ1-6; 10 positions match TRBD1. The CDR3 covers 15 residues. V gave up 4 bases and J gave up 5 bases; unmatched junction bases: 2. The V gene's germline CDR1 is SNHLY and CDR2 FYNNEI. The CDR3 loop is CASSGDRGHNSPLHF. Here the CDR3 DNA reads TGTGCCAGCAGTGGGGACAGGGGTCATAATTCACCCCTCCACTTT.

This clonotype came up a few times. Since a much larger clone is just one base distant, this may be a read error. This chain links TRBV19 with TRBJ1-1; the D gene is possibly TRBD1 (6 bases). The V and J ends lost 3 bases and 1 base respectively, with 6 bases between them. The CDR3 runs to 13 residues. Germline V gene data show CDR1 as LNHDA and CDR2 as SQIVND (reference sequence). The CDR3 DNA sequence: TGTGCCAGTAGTATGGGACAGAACACTGAAGCTTTCTTT. Its protein is CASSMGQNTEAFF.

This clonotype has ten or more counts. This chain joins TRBV12-3 or TRBV12-4 and TRBJ1-1; D is uncertain. The CDR3 has 14 amino acids. Trimming took off 6 bases at V and 6 bases at J, with 17 bases between the two ends. This CDR3 reads CASSLRGRRSEAFF. CDR3 nucleotide sequence: TGTGCCAGCAGCTTAAGAGGACGTCGCTCTGAAGCTTTCTTT.

The rearrangement links TRBV5-4 to TRBJ1-6, with 12 bases aligning to TRBD1. This CDR3 comprises 16 residues. From germline, CDR1 is SGHNT and CDR2 YYREEE (reference sequence). Losses at the gene ends were 3 bases for V and 6 bases for J; bases not matched to a gene: 4. CDR3 loop: CASSYGTGGSNSPLHF. DNA of the CDR3: TGTGCCAGCAGCTACGGGACAGGGGGCTCTAATTCACCCCTCCACTTT.

This clonotype has only a few counts. V and J are TRBV27 and TRBJ2-5; 9 bases map to TRBD2. Germline V lookup: CDR1 MNHEY, CDR2 SMNVEV (reference sequence). This CDR3 spans 15 amino acids. V trimming: 2 bases; J trimming: 4 bases; junction bases outside the gene matches: 5. This chain's CDR3 is CASSLGGRAGETQYF. CDR3 coding DNA: TGTGCCAGCAGTTTAGGCGGGAGGGCTGGAGAGACCCAGTACTTC.

This clonotype was observed at least ten times. The rearrangement links TRBV6-1 to TRBJ2-3, with 10 bases that match TRBD2. V shed 4 bases and J 5 bases; nucleotides not matched to a gene: 9. The CDR3 has 16 residues. Germline V lookup: CDR1 MNHNS, CDR2 SASEGT. DNA for the CDR3: TGTGCCAGCAGTGGGAGAGCGGGAGGGCCTGAAGATACGCAGTATTTT. This codes for CASSGRAGGPEDTQYF.

This clonotype has ten or more counts. J is TRBJ2-5 and V is TRBV7-9; D unresolved. This CDR3 is 12 amino acids long. The V end lost 5 bases, the J end lost 7 bases, and 11 bases lay between the germline ends. Germline loops: CDR1 SEHNR, CDR2 FQNEAQ (reference sequence). The DNA of the CDR3 is TGTGCCAGCAGCCTCCCCTCCTCGACCCAGTACTTC. Its translation is CASSLPSSTQYF. The complete variable domain, with remaining parts taken from reference TRBV7-9 and TRBJ2-5, reads DTGVSQNPRHKITKRGQNVTFRCDPISEHNRLYWYRQTLGQGPEFLTYFQNEAQLEKSRLLSDRFSAERPKGSFSTLEIQRTEQGDSAMYLCASSLPSSTQYFGPGTRLLVL.

This chain connects TRBV10-3 to TRBJ1-2; possibly TRBD1 for D (5 bases). The germline gives CDR1 ENHRY, CDR2 SYGVKD. The V end was cut by 0 bases, the J end by 8 bases, with 13 bases between. The CDR3 length is 14 residues. In DNA form, the CDR3 reads TGTGCCATCAGTGAGTCGCGAGGGGCACAGGGCTACACCTTC. Its translation: CAISESRGAQGYTF.

This clonotype occurred many times. The rearrangement joins TRBV28 to TRBJ1-4; D gene unclear. Germline V CDR1 and CDR2: MDHEN, SYDVKM. The CDR3 spans 17 residues. Trimming pared 3 bases from V and 2 bases from J, leaving 16 bases between. DNA of the CDR3: TGTGCCAGCAGTTTGGGTCCTTGGCTCGCGACTAATGAAAAACTGTTTTTT. Its translation: CASSLGPWLATNEKLFF.

The sample holds a few counts of this clonotype. The CDR3, as DNA: TGCAGTGCTAGAGACCCGAGCGGGACGCCCCACGAGCAGTACTTC. Translating it yields CSARDPSGTPHEQYF. The genes are TRBV20-1 and TRBJ2-7; 7 nucleotides align to TRBD2. The CDR3 has 15 residues. V gave up 0 bases and J gave up 5 bases; unmatched junction bases: 10. The germline CDR1 and CDR2 sequences are DFQATT and SNEGSKA (reference sequence).

V gene TRBV5-4 combines with J gene TRBJ2-7, with 10 bases fitting TRBD2. The germline gives CDR1 SGHNT, CDR2 YYREEE (reference sequence). This CDR3 spans 16 amino acids. V gave up 4 bases and J gave up 3 bases; unmatched junction bases: 10. DNA of the CDR3: TGTGCCAGCAGCAGCCTCTCGGGACTAGCGATCTACGAGCAGTACTTC. Translation gives CASSSLSGLAIYEQYF.

Ten or more counts support this clonotype. V is TRBV28 and J is TRBJ2-7; TRBD1 might be the D (5 bases). This CDR3 comprises 13 residues. The V and J ends lost 7 bases and 0 bases respectively, with 10 bases between them. Per the germline V gene, CDR1 is MDHEN and CDR2 is SYDVKM. The chain's CDR3 is CASKRTPSYEQYF. CDR3 bases: TGTGCCAGCAAACGGACACCCTCCTACGAGCAGTACTTC.

This clonotype was observed a handful of times. This rearrangement joins TRBV5-1 to TRBJ2-1, with D hard to call. The V and J ends lost 4 bases and 14 bases respectively, with 16 bases between them. Germline loops: CDR1 SGHRS, CDR2 YFSETQ. CDR3 size: 12 residues. CDR3 DNA sequence: TGCGCCAGCAGCACCGACTCCAGCAGAAAGTTCTTC. This gives the protein CASSTDSSRKFF.

This clonotype was counted many times. This chain uses TRBV7-9 with TRBJ2-7; the D gene could be TRBD1 or TRBD2 (5 bases each). The CDR3 has 13 amino acids. The V end was cut by 4 bases, the J end by 6 bases, with 13 bases between. Germline-derived CDR1 and CDR2 are SEHNR and FQNEAQ (reference sequence). The DNA for the CDR3 is TGTGCCAGCAGCTCGCCCGGGACGAGCGAGCAGTACTTC. It is translated as CASSSPGTSEQYF.

On this clonotype itself: Being one base from a much bigger clone, this may be a read error. The chain links TRBV7-9 to TRBJ2-7; either TRBD1 or TRBD2 may supply D (5 bases each). The germline V and J ends were trimmed by 5 bases and 9 bases, with 23 bases remaining between them. The CDR3 has 15 amino acids. From germline, CDR1 is SEHNR and CDR2 FQNEAQ (reference sequence). CDR3 protein: CASSPGGLGAHGQYF. DNA of the CDR3: TGTGCCAGCAGCCCCGGAGGCCTTGGGGCGCACGGGCAGTACTTC.